Listed below are T cell receptor beta chains from one sample, sequenced in a study of OX40 agonist ivuxolimab in advanced cancers. Profiled with immunoSEQ multiplex PCR; TCRdb holds only in-frame clones, not every one. The sample holds tens of thousands of clones, about 89% seen once. Sequenced material: CD4+ or CD8+ T cells sorted from blood, taken in a trial of the OX40 agonist ivuxolimab. Receptors originate from an adult with an advanced solid tumor such as melanoma, head and neck, liver or kidney cancer. The CDR3 runs from the conserved cysteine through the conserved F or W. D genes are given only for firm matches. Clone sizes are given selectively: once, few, many, or a class where the clone is expanded.

cdr3_aa | cdr3_nt | j_call | clone_size | v_call | d_call
CASGWDQQFF | TGTGCCAGCGGCTGGGATCAGCAGTTCTTC | TRBJ2-1 | - | TRBV27 | -
CASSPAAGYEQYF | TGTGCCAGCAGCCCTGCGGCAGGCTACGAGCAGTACTTC | TRBJ2-7 | - | TRBV5-3 | -
CASSPWDRETDTQYF | TGTGCCAGCAGCCCCTGGGACAGGGAAACAGATACGCAGTATTTT | TRBJ2-3 | - | TRBV7-2 | TRBD1
CASSQGFNRGLDPYEQYF | TGCGCCAGCAGCCAAGGGTTCAATAGGGGGCTGGACCCTTACGAGCAGTACTTC | TRBJ2-7 | - | TRBV4-3 | TRBD1
CASSLGGAGYEQYF | TGTGCCAGTAGTCTCGGGGGGGCTGGGTACGAGCAGTACTTC | TRBJ2-7 | - | TRBV19 | TRBD2
CASSLSSYGGELFF | TGTGCCAGCAGTTTATCTTCATACGGCGGGGAGCTGTTTTTT | TRBJ2-2 | - | TRBV27 | -
CASSLGASGAYEQYF | TGTGCCAGCAGCTTAGGCGCTAGCGGGGCCTACGAGCAGTACTTC | TRBJ2-7 | - | TRBV7-3 | TRBD2
CASSVDESSYTEAFF | TGTGCCAGCAGCGTAGATGAGAGTAGTTACACTGAAGCTTTCTTT | TRBJ1-1 | - | TRBV9 | -
CASSPGGGRGEETQYF | TGCGCCAGCAGCCCGGGGGGCGGGAGAGGGGAAGAGACCCAGTACTTC | TRBJ2-5 | - | TRBV4-3 | -
CASREPGGMPYEQYF | TGTGCCAGCAGGGAACCAGGCGGGATGCCCTACGAGCAGTACTTC | TRBJ2-7 | - | TRBV6-1 | -
CAWSARLAGEGEQFF | TGTGCCTGGAGTGCCAGACTAGCGGGAGAGGGAGAGCAGTTCTTC | TRBJ2-1 | - | TRBV30 | TRBD2
CASSQEGGPYEQYF | TGCGCCAGCAGCCAAGAAGGAGGACCCTACGAGCAGTACTTC | TRBJ2-7 | - | TRBV4-3 | -
CASSYGEGIQPQHF | TGTGCCAGCAGTTATGGGGAGGGAATTCAGCCCCAGCATTTT | TRBJ1-5 | - | TRBV6-5 | -
CASSPSVGEGYEKLFF | TGTGCCAGCAGCCCGTCCGTTGGGGAGGGGTATGAAAAACTGTTTTTT | TRBJ1-4 | - | TRBV9 | -
CASSEGQQVSGANVLTF | TGTGCCAGCAGCGAGGGACAGCAAGTGTCTGGGGCCAACGTCCTGACTTTC | TRBJ2-6 | - | TRBV9 | TRBD1
CASRDLDLGQGFEEQFF | TGTGCCAGCAGAGACCTTGACTTGGGACAGGGGTTCGAGGAGCAGTTCTTC | TRBJ2-1 | - | TRBV27 | TRBD1
CASSQVPGDGYTF | TGCGCCAGCAGCCAAGTGCCAGGGGATGGCTACACCTTC | TRBJ1-2 | - | TRBV4-1 | -
CASSVGWGSGNTIYF | TGTGCCAGCAGCGTAGGATGGGGCTCTGGAAACACCATATATTTT | TRBJ1-3 | - | TRBV9 | -
CAISERVTGEYNEQFF | TGTGCCATCAGTGAGCGTGTGACAGGGGAATACAATGAGCAGTTCTTC | TRBJ2-1 | - | TRBV10-3 | TRBD1
CASNVRNERAYNEQFF | TGTGCCAGCAACGTACGCAACGAGCGGGCCTACAATGAGCAGTTCTTC | TRBJ2-1 | - | TRBV11-3 | -
CASRALTGIYEQYF | TGTGCCAGCCGAGCGCTGACAGGGATCTACGAGCAGTACTTC | TRBJ2-7 | - | TRBV6-5 | TRBD1
CASMVGGGNTEAFF | TGTGCCAGTATGGTCGGGGGCGGTAACACTGAAGCTTTCTTT | TRBJ1-1 | - | TRBV19 | -
CASSLAGGAGNTIYF | TGTGCCAGCAGCTTAGCAGGGGGTGCTGGAAACACCATATATTTT | TRBJ1-3 | - | TRBV13 | TRBD1
CAWTSDTDTQYF | TGTGCCTGGACTAGCGATACAGATACGCAGTATTTT | TRBJ2-3 | few | TRBV30 | -